In its sample, the clone carrying this TCR beta chain was seen many times. Antigen unknown. In TCRdb, the reads were re-called with MiXCR into one record per CDR3 protein. Seen here are approximately 240,000 distinct CDR3 sequences, roughly an eighth observed once, and the top ten hold around 1.6%. The length of the CDR3 is 13 residues. Trimming shortened V by 3 bases and J by 4 bases, and 6 bases separated the two germline ends. Per germline, CDR1 SGHTA and CDR2 FQGNSA. The sample is drawn from a study of T cell repertoires in cytomegalovirus infection. Study-wide context: Shared public TCR beta signatures pointed to both CMV infection and a matching HLA type. Broader study findings: Totalled public TCR beta family frequency picked out people who carried CMV plus the relevant HLA.

Source material: PBMCs. The chain employs TRBV7-2 and TRBJ1-4; TRBD1 might be the D (5 bases). The source is a human donor in good health (CMV status not recorded). Some clones in this sample may be carry-over from other donors' samples. The CDR3 coding sequence is TGTGCCAGCAGCTTCGGGGGTAATGAAAAACTGTTTTTT. Translated, it gives CASSFGGNEKLFF.